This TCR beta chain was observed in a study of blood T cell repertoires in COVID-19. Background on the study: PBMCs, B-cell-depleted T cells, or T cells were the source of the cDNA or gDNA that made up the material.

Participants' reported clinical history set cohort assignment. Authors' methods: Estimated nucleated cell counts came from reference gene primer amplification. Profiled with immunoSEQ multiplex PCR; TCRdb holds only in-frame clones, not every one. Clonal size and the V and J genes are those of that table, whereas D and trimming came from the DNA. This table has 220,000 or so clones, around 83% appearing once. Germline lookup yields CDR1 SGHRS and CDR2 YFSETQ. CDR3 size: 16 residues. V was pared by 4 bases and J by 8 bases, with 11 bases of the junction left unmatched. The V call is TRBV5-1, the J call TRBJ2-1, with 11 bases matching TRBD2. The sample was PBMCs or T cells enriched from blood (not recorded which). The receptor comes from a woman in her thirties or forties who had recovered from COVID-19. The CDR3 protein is CASSPLQGLAGDEQFF. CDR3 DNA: TGCGCCAGCAGCCCGTTACAAGGACTAGCGGGCGATGAGCAGTTCTTC.